This T cell receptor beta chain was documented in a study of glioma-infiltrating T cells after dendritic cell vaccination. Study observations and caveats: Complete blood and tumor specimen sets were limited to few patients.

The protocol was immunoSEQ multiplex PCR, while the TCRdb copy is restricted to in-frame clones and leaves out a portion. The sample carries 90,000 to 140,000 clones, nearly 90% recorded once. Indicated time point: after dendritic cell vaccination, including at tumor progression/relapse. Details on this clone: The antigen remains unidentified.

Here the sequenced sample was blood, taken after dendritic cell vaccination. This sequence originates from a human donor with glioblastoma.

The CDR3 reads CASRETGDNSPLHF. The CDR3 DNA follows: TGCGCCAGCAGAGAGACAGGGGATAATTCACCCCTCCACTTT. The chain is built from TRBV10-2 and TRBJ1-6; 8 bases align to TRBD1. V lost 6 bases and J lost 5; bases outside the gene matches: 3. In germline, CDR1 is WSHSY, CDR2 SAAADI. The CDR3 consists of 14 residues.